The text below deals with one TCR beta chain. CDR3 size: 14 residues. From germline, CDR1 is SGHVS and CDR2 FQNEAQ. V lost 5 bases, J lost 7 bases, and 12 bases lay in between. This entry belongs to a study of cytomegalovirus exposure and HLA in healthy donors. Vbeta (60) and Jbeta (13) primers were used in the PCR. Produced via immunoSEQ multiplex PCR; TCRdb's table is partial and in-frame only. The table records a few hundred thousand clones, around nine tenths of them present only once. The sequence derives from a girl aged 2 to 10 in good health and CMV-seronegative. The sample taken for sequencing was PBMCs. The chain uses TRBV7-8 and TRBJ1-6, with D hard to call. The CDR3 loop is CASSPVAINSPLHF. DNA for the CDR3: TGTGCCAGCAGCCCGGTTGCAATCAATTCACCCCTCCACTTT.